This TCR beta chain is from a study of T cell responses to AZD1222 COVID-19 vaccine. Study conclusions and caveats: Repertoire sampling happened only post peak T cell response.

On this clone itself: Its antigen is as yet unknown.

The protocol was immunoSEQ multiplex PCR, while the TCRdb copy is restricted to in-frame clones and leaves out a portion. This sample has 130,000 or so clones, with approximately 90% found just once. This CDR3 is built from 15 residues. Germline values: CDR1 SGDLS, CDR2 YYNGEE. V gave up 0 bases and J gave up 0 bases, with 8 bases separating them. Here the sequenced sample was peripheral blood, taken on day 0 of MenACWY control vaccination. The gene calls are TRBV9 and TRBJ2-3; D perhaps matches TRBD1 (6 bases). This sequence originates from an adult in good health. In DNA, the CDR3 is TGTGCCAGCAGCGTAGATACAGGGAGCACAGATACGCAGTATTTT. It codes for CASSVDTGSTDTQYF.